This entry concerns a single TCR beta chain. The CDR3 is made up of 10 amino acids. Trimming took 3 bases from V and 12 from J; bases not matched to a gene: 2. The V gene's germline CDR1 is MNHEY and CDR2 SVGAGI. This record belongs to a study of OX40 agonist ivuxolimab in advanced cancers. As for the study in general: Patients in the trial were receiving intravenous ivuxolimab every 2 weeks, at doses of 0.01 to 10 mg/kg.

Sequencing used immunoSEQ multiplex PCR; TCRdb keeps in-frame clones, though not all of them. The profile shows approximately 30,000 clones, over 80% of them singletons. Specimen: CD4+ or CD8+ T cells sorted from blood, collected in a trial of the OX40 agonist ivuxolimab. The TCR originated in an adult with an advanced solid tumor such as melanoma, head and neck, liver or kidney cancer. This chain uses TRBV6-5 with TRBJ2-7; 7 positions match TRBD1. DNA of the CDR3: TGTGCCAGCAGTTATGGACAGGTGTACTTC. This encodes CASSYGQVYF.